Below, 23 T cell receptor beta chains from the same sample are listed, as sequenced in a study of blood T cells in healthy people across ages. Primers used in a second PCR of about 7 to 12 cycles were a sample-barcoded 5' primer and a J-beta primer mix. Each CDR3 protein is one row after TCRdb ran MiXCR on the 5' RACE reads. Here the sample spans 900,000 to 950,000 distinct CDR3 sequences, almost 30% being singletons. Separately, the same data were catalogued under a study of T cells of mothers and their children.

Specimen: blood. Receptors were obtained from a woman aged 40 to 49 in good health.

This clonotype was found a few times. DNA of the CDR3: TGTGCCAGCAGCGCCAGCGTCGGTCAGCCCCAGCATTTT. This encodes CASSASVGQPQHF. V is TRBV9 and J is TRBJ1-5; D gene ambiguous. The CDR3 spans 13 residues. V dropped 3 bases and J dropped 6 bases, with 10 bases sitting between them. Germline loops: CDR1 SGDLS, CDR2 YYNGEE.

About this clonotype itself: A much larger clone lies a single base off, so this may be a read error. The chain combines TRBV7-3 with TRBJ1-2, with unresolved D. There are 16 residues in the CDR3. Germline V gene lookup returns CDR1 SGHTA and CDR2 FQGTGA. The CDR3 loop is CASSLESGKFGYGFTF. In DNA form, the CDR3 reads TGTGCCAGCAGCTTGGAGTCGGGGAAGTTTGGCTATGGCTTCACCTTC.

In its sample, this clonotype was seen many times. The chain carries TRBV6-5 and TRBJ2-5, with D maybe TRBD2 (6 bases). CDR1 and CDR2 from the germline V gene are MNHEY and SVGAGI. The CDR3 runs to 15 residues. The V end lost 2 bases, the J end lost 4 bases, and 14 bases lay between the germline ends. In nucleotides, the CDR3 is TGTGCCAGCAGTTACGCAGCGGGTAGGGGAGAGACCCAGTACTTC. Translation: CASSYAAGRGETQYF.

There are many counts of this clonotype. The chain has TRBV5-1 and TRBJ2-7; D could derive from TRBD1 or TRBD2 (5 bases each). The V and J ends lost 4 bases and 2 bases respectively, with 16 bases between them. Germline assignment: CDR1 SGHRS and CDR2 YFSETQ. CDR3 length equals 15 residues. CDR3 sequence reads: CASSLADSRAYEQYF. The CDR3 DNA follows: TGCGCCAGCAGCCTAGCAGACAGTCGGGCCTACGAGCAGTACTTC.

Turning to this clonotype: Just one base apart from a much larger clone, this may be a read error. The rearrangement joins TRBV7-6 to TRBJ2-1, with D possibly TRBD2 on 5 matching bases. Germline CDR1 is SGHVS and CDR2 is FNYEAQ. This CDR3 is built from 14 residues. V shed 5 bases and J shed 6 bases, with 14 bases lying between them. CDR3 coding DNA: TGTGCCAGCAGCCTTCAACTAGATTTCAATGAGCAGTTCTTC. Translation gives CASSLQLDFNEQFF.

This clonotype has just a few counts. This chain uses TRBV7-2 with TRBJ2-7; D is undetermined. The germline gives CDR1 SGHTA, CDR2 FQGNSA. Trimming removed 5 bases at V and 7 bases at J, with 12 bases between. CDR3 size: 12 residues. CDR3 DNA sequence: TGTGCCAGCAGCCCACTCGAGGCTGAGCAGTACTTC. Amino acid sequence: CASSPLEAEQYF.

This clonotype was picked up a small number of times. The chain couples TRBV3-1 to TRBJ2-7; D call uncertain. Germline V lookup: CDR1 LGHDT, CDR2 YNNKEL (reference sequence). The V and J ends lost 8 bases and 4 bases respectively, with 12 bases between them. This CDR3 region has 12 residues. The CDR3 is CASESYGYEQYF. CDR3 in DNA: TGTGCCAGCGAGTCGTATGGGTACGAGCAGTACTTC.

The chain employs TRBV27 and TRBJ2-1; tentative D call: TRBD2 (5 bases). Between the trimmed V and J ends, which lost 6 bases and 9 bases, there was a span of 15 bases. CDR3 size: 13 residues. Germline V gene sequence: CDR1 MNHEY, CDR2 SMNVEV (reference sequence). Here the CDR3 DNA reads TGTGCCAGCAGCTCAATCCGAGGGCGTGAGCAGTTCTTC. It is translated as CASSSIRGREQFF.

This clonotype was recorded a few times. In nucleotides, the CDR3 is TGCGCCAGCAGCCAAGATTTGAGGGCTAGAGGGCAAGGCTACACCTTC. This translates into CASSQDLRARGQGYTF. The V gene is TRBV4-3, the J gene TRBJ1-2; no clear D. The germline gives CDR1 LGHNA, CDR2 YSLEER. V dropped 0 bases and J dropped 8 bases, with 19 bases sitting between them. The CDR3 is 16 amino acids.

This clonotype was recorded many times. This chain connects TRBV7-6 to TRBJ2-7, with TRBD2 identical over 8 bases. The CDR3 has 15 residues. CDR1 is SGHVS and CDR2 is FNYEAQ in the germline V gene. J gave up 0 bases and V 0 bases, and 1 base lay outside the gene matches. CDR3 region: CASSLASGGSYEQYF. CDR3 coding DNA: TGTGCCAGCAGCTTAGCCAGCGGGGGCTCCTACGAGCAGTACTTC.

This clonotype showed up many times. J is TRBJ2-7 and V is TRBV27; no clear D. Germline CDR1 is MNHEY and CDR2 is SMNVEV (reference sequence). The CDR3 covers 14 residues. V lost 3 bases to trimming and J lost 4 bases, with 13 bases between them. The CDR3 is CASSFGFGSYEQYF. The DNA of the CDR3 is TGTGCCAGCAGTTTTGGGTTCGGTTCGTACGAGCAGTACTTC.

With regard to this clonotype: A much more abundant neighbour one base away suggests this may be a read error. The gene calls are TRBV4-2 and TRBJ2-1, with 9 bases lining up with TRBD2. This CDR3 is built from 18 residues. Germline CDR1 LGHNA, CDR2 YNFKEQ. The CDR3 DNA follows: TGTACCAGCAGCCAAGAGGTAGCGGGGGCCGTCTCCTACAATGAGCAGTTCTTC. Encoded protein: CTSSQEVAGAVSYNEQFF.

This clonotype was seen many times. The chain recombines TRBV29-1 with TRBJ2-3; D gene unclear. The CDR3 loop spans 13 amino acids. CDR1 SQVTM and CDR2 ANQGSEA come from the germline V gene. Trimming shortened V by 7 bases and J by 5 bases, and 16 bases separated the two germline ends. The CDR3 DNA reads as TGCAGCGGAATCGGGTCGGTAGGAGATACGCAGTATTTT. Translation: CSGIGSVGDTQYF.

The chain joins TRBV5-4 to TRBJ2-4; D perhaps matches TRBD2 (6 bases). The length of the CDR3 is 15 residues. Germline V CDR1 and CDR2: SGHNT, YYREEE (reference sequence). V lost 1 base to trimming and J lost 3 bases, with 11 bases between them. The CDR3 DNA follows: TGTGCCAGCAGCTTGCGGAGGGAAGGCAAAAACATTCAGTACTTC. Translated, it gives CASSLRREGKNIQYF.

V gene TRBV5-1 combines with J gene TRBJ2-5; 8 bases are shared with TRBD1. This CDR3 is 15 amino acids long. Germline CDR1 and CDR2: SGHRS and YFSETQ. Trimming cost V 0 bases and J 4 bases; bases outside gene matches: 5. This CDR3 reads CASSLGAGGTETQYF. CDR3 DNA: TGCGCCAGCAGCTTGGGGGCAGGGGGCACAGAGACCCAGTACTTC.

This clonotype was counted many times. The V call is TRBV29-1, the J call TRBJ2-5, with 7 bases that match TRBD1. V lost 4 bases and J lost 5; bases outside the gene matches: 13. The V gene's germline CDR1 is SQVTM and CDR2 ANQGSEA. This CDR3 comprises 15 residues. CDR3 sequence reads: CSVAEFRGNGETQYF. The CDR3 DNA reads TGCAGCGTTGCCGAGTTCAGGGGGAATGGTGAGACCCAGTACTTC.

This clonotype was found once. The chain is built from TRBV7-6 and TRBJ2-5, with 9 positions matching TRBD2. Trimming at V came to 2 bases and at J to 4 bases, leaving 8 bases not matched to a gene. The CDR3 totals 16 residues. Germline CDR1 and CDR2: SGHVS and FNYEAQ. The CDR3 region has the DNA TGTGCCAGCAGCTTAAGCCTAGCGGGATACTCAGAGACCCAGTACTTC. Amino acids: CASSLSLAGYSETQYF.

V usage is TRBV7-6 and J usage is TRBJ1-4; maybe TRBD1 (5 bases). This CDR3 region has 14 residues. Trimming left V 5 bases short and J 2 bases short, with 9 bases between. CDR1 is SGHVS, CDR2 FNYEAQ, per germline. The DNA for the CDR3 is TGTGCCAGCAGCCCGGGGGAGACTAATGAAAAACTGTTTTTT. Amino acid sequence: CASSPGETNEKLFF.

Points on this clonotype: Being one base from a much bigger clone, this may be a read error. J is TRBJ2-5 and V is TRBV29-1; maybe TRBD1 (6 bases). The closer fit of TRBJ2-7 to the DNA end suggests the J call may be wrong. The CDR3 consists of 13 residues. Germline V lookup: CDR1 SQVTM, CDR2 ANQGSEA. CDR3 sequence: CSVRPGHRYEQYF. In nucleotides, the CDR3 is TGCAGCGTTCGTCCGGGACACCGATACGAGCAGTACTTC.

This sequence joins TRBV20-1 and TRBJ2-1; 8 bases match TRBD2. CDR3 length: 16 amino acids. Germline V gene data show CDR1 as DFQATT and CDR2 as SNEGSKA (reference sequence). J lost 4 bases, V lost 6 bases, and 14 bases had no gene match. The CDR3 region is CSARHRSGGRYNEQFF. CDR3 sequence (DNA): TGCAGTGCCCGACATAGAAGCGGGGGCCGGTACAATGAGCAGTTCTTC.

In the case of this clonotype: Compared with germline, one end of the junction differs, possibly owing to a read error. The CDR3, as DNA: TGTGCCAGCAGCCCCTGGACAGGGGCCTACTCTGGGGCCAACGTCCGGACTTTC. Translation gives CASSPWTGAYSGANVRTF. J is TRBJ2-6 and V is TRBV7-2; 9 positions match TRBD1. Germline loops: CDR1 SGHTA, CDR2 FQGNSA. The CDR3 sequence is 18 residues long.

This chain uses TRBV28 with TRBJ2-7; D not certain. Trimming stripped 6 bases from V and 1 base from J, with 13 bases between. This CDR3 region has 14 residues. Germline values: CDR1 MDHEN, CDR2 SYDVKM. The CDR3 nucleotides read TGTGCCAGCAGGTTAAGGATAAAGTCCTACGAGCAGTACTTC. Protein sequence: CASRLRIKSYEQYF.

In nucleotides, the CDR3 is TGCAGCGTTAGATCAGCGGACGACTACAATGAGCAGTTCTTC. It encodes CSVRSADDYNEQFF. This chain joins TRBV29-1 and TRBJ2-1; perhaps TRBD2 as D (5 bases). Deletions cut 5 bases from V and 3 bases from J, with 14 bases between. The germline gives CDR1 SQVTM, CDR2 ANQGSEA. CDR3 size: 14 residues.